The 16 T cell receptor beta chains listed next were all sequenced from one sample in a study of tumor-infiltrating lymphocytes in primary liver carcinoma. Starting from around 510 ng of total RNA, TCR beta cDNA was produced with a primer in the constant region. Libraries for TCR beta were built through three nested multiplex PCR rounds, which together made up a slightly modified ARM-PCR procedure. TRBV1-TRBV30 forward primers paired with a C-beta reverse primer drove the first two PCR rounds, about 9 cycles each. TCRdb passed the multiplex PCR reads through MiXCR, listing each CDR3 protein once. The data show roughly 120,000 distinct CDR3 sequences, with roughly three fifths seen just once and around 8.5% held by the top ten. DNA and RNA were both co-extracted from 20-30 mg of bulk tissue that had not been sorted. Material for sequencing was liver tumor tissue from sampling region 1. Subset meaning: tumor region T1, superior pole. All receptors derive from a woman aged 55-70 years with primary liver carcinoma and hepatitis B virus infection.

Points on this clonotype: A much larger clone lies one base from this, so it may be a read error. J is TRBJ2-4 and V is TRBV28; possibly TRBD2 for D (6 bases). Germline V gives CDR1 MDHEN, CDR2 SYDVKM. The CDR3 contains 18 residues. Trimming removed 5 bases from V and 1 base from J, with 21 bases in between. This chain's CDR3 is CASSPPWGRTGAKNIQYF. CDR3 DNA: TGTGCCAGCAGTCCCCCCTGGGGGAGGACCGGGGCCAAAAACATTCAGTACTTC.

This clonotype came up a few times. At one boundary the junction diverges from the germline segment, which might be a read error. The V call is TRBV11-2, the J call TRBJ1-1, with D perhaps matching TRBD1 (6 bases). Looked up from germline, CDR1 is SGHAT and CDR2 is FQNNGV. This CDR3 has 16 residues. The CDR3 here is CTSSSLGGGRNTEALF. As DNA, the CDR3 is TGTACCAGCAGCTCCCTCGGGGGGGGGCGCAATACTGAAGCTTTATTT.

In regard to this clonotype: The junction shows a germline mismatch at one end, possibly a read error. V gene TRBV5-4 combines with J gene TRBJ2-2; no reliable D call. This CDR3 comprises 15 residues. Germline V lookup: CDR1 SGHNT, CDR2 YYREEE (reference sequence). In DNA, the CDR3 is TGTGCCATCAGCTTGGTTGGGGATCACACCGGGGAGCTGTTTTTT. Its translation: CAISLVGDHTGELFF.

A remark on this clonotype: A much larger clone is a single base away; this may be a read error. The chain couples TRBV12-3 or TRBV12-4 to TRBJ2-7, with TRBD1 matching over 7 bases. CDR3 length equals 13 residues. The CDR3 here is CASSVGWTGLGSF. The CDR3 DNA reads as TGTGCCAGCAGTGTGGGGTGGACAGGCCTGGGGAGCTTC.

As regards this clonotype: A much larger clone sits a single nucleotide away, making a read error possible. The chain joins TRBV5-4 to TRBJ2-7, with 9 bases identical to TRBD2. Germline CDR1 SGHNT, CDR2 YYREEE (reference sequence). This CDR3 has 17 amino acids. CDR3 in amino acids: CVSSLTRGGRADYEQYF. In DNA form, the CDR3 reads TGTGTCAGCAGCTTGACCCGGGGCGGGAGGGCCGACTACGAGCAGTACTTC.

This clonotype showed up just once. Being one base from a much bigger clone, this may be a read error. The rearrangement joins TRBV6-5 to TRBJ1-4; the D gene is possibly TRBD1 (5 bases). The CDR3 has 16 residues. CDR1 is MNHEY and CDR2 is SVGAGI in the germline V gene. V was cut by 8 bases and J by 8 bases, with 24 bases left in between. The CDR3 protein is CASGRAPIPGGEKLFF. Here the CDR3 DNA reads TGTGCCAGCGGTCGGGCTCCAATACCCGGGGGGGAAAAACTGTTTTTT.

Comment on this clonotype: One junction end disagrees with the germline gene, perhaps due to a read error. The rearrangement links TRBV5-1 to TRBJ2-1; no clear D gene. Germline CDR1 SGHRS, CDR2 YFSETQ. CDR3 length: 12 residues. CDR3 nucleotides: TGCGCCAGCAGCTTGGACGGGCCCGAAGGAATCTTC. It is translated as CASSLDGPEGIF. The full variable domain, in which reference TRBV5-1 and TRBJ2-1 provide the parts outside the CDR3, is KAGVTQTPRYLIKTRGQQVTLSCSPISGHRSVSWYQQTPGQGLQFLFEYFSETQRNKGNFPGRFSGRQFSNSRSEMNVSTLELGDSALYLCASSLDGPEGIFGPGTRLTVL.

The gene calls are TRBV4-1 and TRBJ1-2; D may be TRBD1 (6 bases). The CDR3 is made up of 13 amino acids. V gave up 8 bases and J gave up 7 bases, with 17 bases separating them. Germline CDR1 is MGHRA and CDR2 is YSYEKL. CDR3: CASCRYIGGGYTF. The CDR3 nucleotides read TGCGCCAGCTGCCGATACATAGGGGGTGGCTACACCTTC.

For this clonotype: The CDR3 carries no conserved terminal phenylalanine or tryptophan, so it likely arises from a read error. The J gene is TRBJ1-4, the V gene TRBV5-1, with D hard to call. V lost 0 bases and J 2 bases, leaving 8 bases between the germline ends. Germline V gene lookup returns CDR1 SGHRS and CDR2 YFSETQ. This CDR3 spans 15 amino acids. The DNA of the CDR3 is TGCGCCAGCAGCTTGGACTGGGGTACTAATGAAAAACTGTTTTCT. This codes for CASSLDWGTNEKLFS.

Comments on this clonotype: This sequence may be a read error, since a much larger clone differs from it by one base. V is TRBV6-5 and J is TRBJ1-1; D is undetermined. Trimming took off 4 bases at V and 0 bases at J, with 15 bases between the two ends. The CDR3 contains 16 residues. In germline, CDR1 is MNHEY, CDR2 SVGAGI. The CDR3 sequence: CASSLAGTLMNTEAFF. DNA of the CDR3: TGTGCCAGCAGTTTGGCAGGAACCCTCATGAACACTGAAGCTTTCTTT.

Note on this clonotype: A much larger clone differs from this one at a single base, so this may be a read error. Here the CDR3 omits its conserved ending phenylalanine or tryptophan, so a read error is the likely source. CDR3 in DNA: TGTGCCAGCAGTGAAGCTAAGGGCAGCTACTATGGCTACACCATC. Translation gives CASSEAKGSYYGYTI. The V call is TRBV6-1, the J call TRBJ1-2, with unresolved D. CDR3 length: 15 residues. Germline V gene lookup returns CDR1 MNHNS and CDR2 SASEGT. The germline V and J ends were trimmed by 0 bases and 3 bases, with 11 bases remaining between them.

With respect to this clonotype: Given the absence of the conserved phenylalanine or tryptophan at the CDR3 end, a read error is likely. V usage is TRBV11-2 and J usage is TRBJ2-7; D could derive from TRBD1 or TRBD2 (6 bases each). This CDR3 region has 13 residues. Germline V lookup: CDR1 SGHAT, CDR2 FQNNGV. The CDR3 here is CVSNRGGPYEQYS. CDR3 DNA sequence: TGTGTCAGCAATAGAGGGGGGCCCTACGAGCAGTACTCC.

About this clonotype: Mismatch with germline at one junction end may stem from a read error. The chain employs TRBV6-5 and TRBJ2-3; 8 nucleotides agree with TRBD2. This CDR3 region has 15 residues. Germline V CDR1 and CDR2: MNHEY, SVGAGI. In DNA form, the CDR3 reads TGTGCCAGCAGTTTAGCGGGAACGAGGACAGATACACAGTATTTT. Protein sequence: CASSLAGTRTDTQYF.

With respect to this clonotype: The conserved phenylalanine or tryptophan is not found at the CDR3 terminus, so this likely reflects a read error. The chain employs TRBV11-3 and TRBJ2-1; unclear D gene. Looked up from germline, CDR1 is SGHNT and CDR2 is YENEEA. With 3 bases removed from V and 6 bases from J, the gap between germline ends came to 12 bases. The CDR3 contains 14 residues. DNA for the CDR3: TGTGCCAGCAGCTTCCCTTCAGTTGGCAATGAGCAGTTCTCC. The encoded protein is CASSFPSVGNEQFS.

This clonotype was seen at least ten times. The rearrangement links TRBV10-3 to TRBJ2-1; 14 bases align to TRBD2. Germline trimming cut 10 bases from V and 6 bases from J; bases unmatched to any gene: 2. This CDR3 comprises 13 residues. Per germline, CDR1 ENHRY and CDR2 SYGVKD. CDR3 amino acids: CATGLAGGNEQFF. Written as DNA, the CDR3 is TGTGCCACCGGACTAGCGGGAGGCAATGAGCAGTTCTTC.

In its sample, this clonotype was seen many times. The chain uses TRBV12-3 or TRBV12-4 and TRBJ2-6; possibly TRBD1 for D (5 bases). The CDR3 loop spans 15 amino acids. Trimming removed 0 bases at V and 4 bases at J, with 7 bases between. In nucleotides, the CDR3 is TGTGCCAGCAGTTTAGCACAGGCCGGGGCCAACGTCCTGACTTTC. Translated: CASSLAQAGANVLTF.